Shown below are 23 T cell receptor beta chains from a single sample sequenced in a study of cytomegalovirus exposure and HLA in healthy donors. PCR amplification relied on 60 Vbeta primers (plus 13 Jbeta primers). Using immunoSEQ multiplex PCR, the repertoire was profiled, and TCRdb retains in-frame clones only, with some absent. This table has fewer than 150,000 clones, 65% to 85% appearing once. Sequencing was performed on PBMCs. The receptors derive from a male donor in good health and CMV-seronegative.

This chain connects TRBV9 to TRBJ2-3; D possibly corresponds to TRBD2 (6 bases). This CDR3 comprises 15 residues. CDR1 and CDR2 (germline): SGDLS, YYNGEE. Trimming left V 0 bases short and J 2 bases short, with 10 bases between. CDR3 protein: CASSVAGSFTDTQYF. The DNA for the CDR3 is TGTGCCAGCAGCGTAGCCGGGAGCTTCACAGATACGCAGTATTTT.

The chain employs TRBV2 and TRBJ1-2, with D possibly being TRBD1 (6 bases). Germline V gene lookup returns CDR1 SNHLY and CDR2 FYNNEI. V was pared by 10 bases and J by 7 bases, with 19 bases between. The CDR3 is made up of 13 amino acids. The CDR3 DNA reads as TGTGCCAACTCAAACAGGGATTCTGCTGGCTACACCTTC. Translation: CANSNRDSAGYTF. Complete variable domain (other parts from reference TRBV2 and TRBJ1-2): EPEVTQTPSHQVTQMGQEVILRCVPISNHLYFYWYRQILGQKVEFLVSFYNNEISEKSEIFDDQFSVERPDGSNFTLKIRSTKLEDSAMYFCANSNRDSAGYTFGSGTRLTVV.

The chain couples TRBV7-9 to TRBJ2-1; 7 positions match TRBD2. Germline V gene sequence: CDR1 SEHNR, CDR2 FQNEAQ (reference sequence). The CDR3 runs 16 residues. Trimming took 4 bases from V and 8 from J; bases not matched to a gene: 14. This chain's CDR3 is CASSSTARDYSHEQFF. CDR3 nucleotides: TGTGCCAGCAGCTCGACCGCCCGGGACTACTCCCATGAGCAGTTCTTC. Full variable domain (missing parts from reference TRBV7-9 and TRBJ2-1): DTGVSQNPRHKITKRGQNVTFRCDPISEHNRLYWYRQTLGQGPEFLTYFQNEAQLEKSRLLSDRFSAERPKGSFSTLEIQRTEQGDSAMYLCASSSTARDYSHEQFFGPGTRLTVL.

The gene calls are TRBV5-4 and TRBJ1-6; D remains ambiguous. Trimming removed 6 bases from V and 0 bases from J, with 4 bases in between. The CDR3 runs 13 residues. In germline, CDR1 is SGHNT, CDR2 YYREEE (reference sequence). In nucleotides, the CDR3 is TGTGCCAGCACGGGCTCCTATAATTCACCCCTCCACTTT. Translation: CASTGSYNSPLHF.

The rearrangement uses TRBV27 and TRBJ2-3, with 9 bases identical to TRBD1. The germline V gene has CDR1 MNHEY and CDR2 SMNVEV (reference sequence). V shed 5 bases and J 0 bases; nucleotides not matched to a gene: 6. The CDR3 contains 16 residues. The CDR3 protein is CASSPGTGSSTDTQYF. CDR3 nucleotide sequence: TGTGCCAGCAGTCCAGGGACAGGGAGTAGCACAGATACGCAGTATTTT.

DNA of the CDR3: TGTGCCAGCAGCTTGATCCTACTAGCGGGAGTTAGGGAGACAGATACGCAGTATTTT. The encoded protein is CASSLILLAGVRETDTQYF. The genes are TRBV5-6 and TRBJ2-3; TRBD2 matches at 11 bases. The CDR3 consists of 19 residues. V dropped 1 base and J dropped 3; count of bases not matched to a gene: 13. The germline V gene has CDR1 SGHDT and CDR2 YYEEEE. The whole variable domain, remainder taken from reference TRBV5-6 and TRBJ2-3, is DAGVTQSPTHLIKTRGQQVTLRCSPKSGHDTVSWYQQALGQGPQFIFQYYEEEERQRGNFPDRFSGHQFPNYSSELNVNALLLGDSALYLCASSLILLAGVRETDTQYFGPGTRLTVL.

The rearrangement joins TRBV9 to TRBJ2-7, with TRBD2 as a possible D gene (6 bases). Trimming removed 0 bases at V and 1 base at J, with 17 bases between. The germline V gene encodes CDR1 SGDLS and CDR2 YYNGEE. The length of the CDR3 is 17 residues. CDR3 protein: CASSVEMEGVGSYEQYF. The CDR3, as DNA: TGTGCCAGCAGCGTAGAAATGGAGGGAGTGGGGTCCTACGAGCAGTACTTC.

The chain recombines TRBV4-3 with TRBJ1-6; D perhaps matches TRBD1 (5 bases). V lost 1 base to trimming and J lost 3 bases, with 19 bases between them. Germline-derived CDR1 and CDR2 are LGHNA and YSLEER. The CDR3 consists of 19 residues. The CDR3 sequence is CASSQAPFVGDNYNSPLHF. The CDR3 DNA reads as TGCGCCAGCAGCCAAGCGCCTTTCGTAGGGGATAACTATAATTCACCCCTCCACTTT.

V gene TRBV5-1 combines with J gene TRBJ2-3, with 13 bases aligning to TRBD2. Unmatched junction bases numbered 1, after V lost 2 bases and J lost 4 bases. The CDR3 length is 15 residues. The germline CDR1 and CDR2 sequences are SGHRS and YFSETQ. The CDR3 coding sequence is TGCGCCAGCAGCTTAGGACTAGCGGGAGCAGATACGCAGTATTTT. Amino acid sequence: CASSLGLAGADTQYF. Together with reference TRBV5-1 and TRBJ2-3, the CDR3 gives the full variable domain: KAGVTQTPRYLIKTRGQQVTLSCSPISGHRSVSWYQQTPGQGLQFLFEYFSETQRNKGNFPGRFSGRQFSNSRSEMNVSTLELGDSALYLCASSLGLAGADTQYFGPGTRLTVL.

In this sample, this clone turned up once. This chain joins TRBV27 and TRBJ2-7, with 8 bases that match TRBD1. CDR1 is MNHEY and CDR2 is SMNVEV in the germline V gene (reference sequence). V trimming: 0 bases; J trimming: 5 bases; junction bases outside the gene matches: 0. This CDR3 spans 13 amino acids. The CDR3 spells CASSLSDRDEQYF. The CDR3 coding sequence is TGTGCCAGCAGTTTATCGGACAGGGACGAGCAGTACTTC.

This chain connects TRBV10-3 to TRBJ2-1; 11 bases agree with TRBD2. The CDR3 consists of 13 residues. CDR1 and CDR2 from the germline V gene are ENHRY and SYGVKD. The CDR3 spells CAIGGLADNEQFF. The CDR3 DNA is TGTGCTATCGGGGGACTAGCGGACAATGAGCAGTTCTTC.

The chain links TRBV11-2 to TRBJ2-7; D is possibly TRBD1 (5 bases). This CDR3 contains 12 residues. Per the germline V gene, CDR1 is SGHAT and CDR2 is FQNNGV. V was pared by 3 bases and J by 6 bases, with 9 bases between. CDR3 region: CASSLGHREQYF. The CDR3 nucleotides read TGTGCCAGCAGCTTGGGGCATCGCGAGCAGTACTTC.

The chain carries TRBV27 and TRBJ2-5; the D gene is possibly TRBD2 (5 bases). The J call may be incorrect, as the DNA end agrees better with TRBJ2-7. Germline lookup yields CDR1 MNHEY and CDR2 SMNVEV (reference sequence). The CDR3 consists of 14 residues. The CDR3 DNA reads as TGTGCCAGCAGTCCTGAGCGGTATCCCTACGAGCAGTACTTC. This codes for CASSPERYPYEQYF.

V usage is TRBV28 and J usage is TRBJ2-7; the D gene is possibly TRBD2 (5 bases). CDR1 and CDR2 (germline): MDHEN, SYDVKM. V dropped 3 bases and J dropped 4 bases, with 13 bases sitting between them. The CDR3 sequence is 14 residues long. The CDR3 sequence: CASSLSGLQYEQYF. The CDR3 bases are TGTGCCAGCAGTTTGTCAGGACTGCAATACGAGCAGTACTTC.

The chain uses TRBV7-3 and TRBJ2-1, with a tentative D call TRBD2 (5 bases). V shed 4 bases and J shed 0 bases, with 10 bases lying between them. CDR3 length: 15 residues. Germline V gives CDR1 SGHTA, CDR2 FQGTGA. The CDR3 sequence is CASSSAASSYNEQFF. DNA for the CDR3: TGTGCCAGCAGCTCAGCGGCAAGCTCCTACAATGAGCAGTTCTTC.

This chain connects TRBV9 to TRBJ2-1; no definite D call. The V gene lost 0 bases and the J gene lost 4 bases, with 8 bases spanning the gap. Per the germline V gene, CDR1 is SGDLS and CDR2 is YYNGEE. This CDR3 has 14 residues. CDR3 nucleotides: TGTGCCAGCAGCGTAGCTGTCACTTACAATGAGCAGTTCTTC. Translation: CASSVAVTYNEQFF.

The chain links TRBV5-6 to TRBJ1-5, with a possible D match to TRBD1 (5 bases). This CDR3 has 14 amino acids. CDR1 and CDR2 (germline): SGHDT, YYEEEE. Deletions cut 0 bases from V and 5 bases from J, with 9 bases between. The CDR3 DNA reads as TGTGCCAGCAGCTTGGGACAGAACTATCAGCCCCAGCATTTT. Translating it yields CASSLGQNYQPQHF.

V gene TRBV9 combines with J gene TRBJ2-7; D remains unclear. Trimming shortened V by 4 bases and J by 0 bases, and 8 bases separated the two germline ends. The CDR3 is 13 residues long. CDR1 and CDR2 from the germline V gene are SGDLS and YYNGEE. The chain's CDR3 is CASSSRYSYEQYF. The CDR3, as DNA: TGTGCCAGCAGCTCGAGATACTCCTACGAGCAGTACTTC.

The chain has TRBV29-1 and TRBJ1-1, with 7 bases fitting TRBD1. The germline CDR1 and CDR2 sequences are SQVTM and ANQGSEA. The CDR3 is 13 residues long. After removal of 3 bases from V and 5 bases from J, the junction contained 6 bases not matched to a gene. The chain's CDR3 is CSVEEGAGTEAFF. In DNA, the CDR3 is TGCAGCGTTGAGGAGGGGGCAGGTACTGAAGCTTTCTTT.

The gene calls are TRBV2 and TRBJ1-1; no clear D gene. CDR3 size: 15 residues. Germline V gene sequence: CDR1 SNHLY, CDR2 FYNNEI. Deletions cut 6 bases from V and 1 base from J, with 15 bases between. CDR3 nucleotides: TGTGCCAGCAGGGAAAGGGAGGGTGAGAACACTGAAGCTTTCTTT. This gives the protein CASREREGENTEAFF.

The chain has TRBV5-5 and TRBJ2-4; 8 nucleotides align to TRBD1. Losses at the gene ends were 4 bases for V and 0 bases for J; bases not matched to a gene: 6. The CDR3 has 16 amino acids. Germline lookup yields CDR1 SGHKS and CDR2 YYEKEE (reference sequence). As DNA, the CDR3 is TGTGCCAGCAGCAGGGGACAGGCGCTAGCCAAAAACATTCAGTACTTC. Translated: CASSRGQALAKNIQYF.

The chain couples TRBV28 to TRBJ2-7; D gene uncertain. The length of the CDR3 is 15 residues. Germline CDR1 and CDR2: MDHEN and SYDVKM. With 3 bases removed from V and 0 bases from J, the gap between germline ends came to 12 bases. DNA for the CDR3: TGTGCCAGCAGTTTGGGCAGTGCGAGCTCCTACGAGCAGTACTTC. Protein product: CASSLGSASSYEQYF.

The chain employs TRBV7-8 and TRBJ2-7; no firm D call. The V gene lost 3 bases and the J gene lost 1 base, with 4 bases spanning the gap. This CDR3 spans 12 amino acids. Germline CDR1 reads SGHVS; CDR2 reads FQNEAQ. The CDR3 sequence is CASSFRSYEQYF. In DNA, the CDR3 is TGTGCCAGCAGCTTCCGTTCCTACGAGCAGTACTTC.